The next 20 T cell receptor beta chains were all read from a single sample in a study of T-cell reconstitution after alpha-beta-depleted transplantation in children. Unique molecular identifiers were used in preparing the TCRbeta library. TCRdb ran MiXCR on the PCR reads and lists one entry per CDR3 protein. The sample includes 450,000 to 600,000 distinct CDR3 sequences, about 17% seen only once; the top ten take 3.3%. The sample in question was PBMCs from the stem cell graft donor, obtained from the stem cell graft. The receptor set was obtained from a human donor who donated a stem cell graft to a child with acute lymphoblastic leukemia.

This clonotype came up a few times. The chain combines TRBV9 with TRBJ1-2; D might be TRBD1 (6 bases). Germline V gives CDR1 SGDLS, CDR2 YYNGEE. Between the trimmed V and J ends, which lost 3 bases and 4 bases, there was a span of 25 bases. The CDR3 contains 18 residues. The CDR3 loop is CASSAPGQSGVFGYGYTF. CDR3 DNA sequence: TGTGCCAGCAGCGCTCCGGGACAAAGTGGAGTTTTTGGCTATGGCTACACCTTC. The variable domain in full, completed from reference TRBV9 and TRBJ1-2, reads DSGVTQTPKHLITATGQRVTLRCSPRSGDLSVYWYQQSLDQGLQFLIQYYNGEERAKGNILERFSAQQFPDLHSELNLSSLELGDSALYFCASSAPGQSGVFGYGYTFGSGTRLTVV.

CDR3 sequence (DNA): TGTGCCACCAGTGACCACCGGGACAGCTACAATGAGCAGTTCTTC. Protein: CATSDHRDSYNEQFF. The chain links TRBV24-1 to TRBJ2-1, with 7 positions matching TRBD1. The CDR3 totals 15 residues. V gave up 4 bases and J gave up 3 bases; unmatched junction bases: 5. Germline CDR1 reads KGHDR; CDR2 reads SFDVKD.

The chain's CDR3 is CASSESGARNTEAFF. The CDR3 DNA reads TGCGCCAGCAGCGAATCTGGGGCGCGGAACACTGAAGCTTTCTTT. The gene calls are TRBV5-1 and TRBJ1-1, with D maybe TRBD1 (5 bases). V was cut by 4 bases and J by 1 base, with 14 bases left in between. Germline CDR1 and CDR2: SGHRS and YFSETQ. CDR3 length: 15 amino acids.

This clonotype came up a few times. The V gene is TRBV30, the J gene TRBJ2-6, with 9 bases matching TRBD1. The CDR3 extends over 15 amino acids. CDR1 is GTSNPN, CDR2 SVGIG, per germline (reference sequence). The junction had 7 bases not matched to a gene; V was cut back by 4 bases and J by 6 bases. The CDR3 nucleotides are TGTGCCTGGACGCCACGGACAGGGGTGGCCAACGTCCTGACTTTC. This sequence encodes CAWTPRTGVANVLTF.

This clonotype was seen many times. The chain recombines TRBV18 with TRBJ2-7, with D perhaps being TRBD1 or TRBD2 (5 bases each). The CDR3 has 14 residues. CDR1 is KGHSH, CDR2 LQKENI, per germline. V lost 1 base and J lost 1, with 8 bases in between. The CDR3: CASSPLGTSYEQYF. The CDR3 nucleotides read TGTGCCAGCTCACCACTAGGGACGTCCTACGAGCAGTACTTC.

The chain carries TRBV29-1 and TRBJ1-1, with a tentative D call TRBD1 (6 bases). Trimming cost V 1 base and J 0 bases, with 12 bases left between them. CDR3 size: 15 residues. Germline V gene sequence: CDR1 SQVTM, CDR2 ANQGSEA. The chain's CDR3 is CSVEVRGYLNTEAFF. The CDR3 coding sequence is TGCAGCGTTGAAGTCAGGGGATATTTGAACACTGAAGCTTTCTTT. Filled out from reference TRBV29-1 and TRBJ1-1, the complete variable domain reads SAVISQKPSRDICQRGTSLTIQCQVDSQVTMMFWYRQQPGQSLTLIATANQGSEATYESGFVIDKFPISRPNLTFSTLTVSNMSPEDSSIYLCSVEVRGYLNTEAFFGQGTRLTVV.

The CDR3: CASSPDRGAGQPQHF. CDR3 nucleotide sequence: TGTGCCAGCAGCCCCGATCGGGGGGCAGGCCAGCCCCAGCATTTT. The chain links TRBV27 to TRBJ1-5; possibly TRBD1 for D (6 bases). Trimming removed 6 bases at V and 7 bases at J, with 19 bases between. Per germline, CDR1 MNHEY and CDR2 SMNVEV (reference sequence). The CDR3 runs 15 residues.

This clonotype has more than one count but fewer than ten. V is TRBV10-2 and J is TRBJ1-3; D remains unclear. The CDR3 extends over 14 amino acids. With 7 bases removed from V and 2 bases from J, the gap between germline ends came to 12 bases. Germline CDR1 WSHSY, CDR2 SAAADI. The CDR3 sequence is CASTPESPGNTIYF. DNA of the CDR3: TGCGCCAGCACCCCTGAGTCCCCTGGAAACACCATATATTTT.

This clonotype was seen only a few times. The rearrangement uses TRBV29-1 and TRBJ2-2; TRBD2 aligns across 9 bases. Germline CDR1 SQVTM, CDR2 ANQGSEA. The V gene end was trimmed by 5 bases and the J gene end by 5 bases; junction bases not matched to a gene: 12. There are 16 residues in the CDR3. The CDR3 region has the DNA TGCAGCGTTCAGGAGGTAGCGGGAGTTAATACCGGGGAGCTGTTTTTT. Its protein product is CSVQEVAGVNTGELFF.

The rearrangement uses TRBV4-1 and TRBJ2-7, with unresolved D. V lost 1 base and J 4 bases, leaving 11 bases between the germline ends. CDR3 length equals 14 residues. CDR1 and CDR2 (germline): MGHRA, YSYEKL. Here the CDR3 reads CASSQALGGYEQYF. The CDR3 region has the DNA TGCGCCAGCAGCCAAGCTCTAGGTGGGTACGAGCAGTACTTC.

In this sample, this clonotype turned up a few times. The chain employs TRBV5-1 and TRBJ1-5, with D perhaps matching TRBD1 (5 bases). Germline CDR1 is SGHRS and CDR2 is YFSETQ. CDR3 length equals 14 residues. Trimming shortened V by 0 bases and J by 8 bases, and 12 bases separated the two germline ends. The CDR3 DNA sequence: TGCGCCAGCAGCTTGGTCGTCGGGACGGAGCCCCAGCATTTT. It encodes CASSLVVGTEPQHF.

The V call is TRBV4-2, the J call TRBJ2-5; D may be TRBD2 (6 bases). Germline CDR1 and CDR2: LGHNA and YNFKEQ. The CDR3 runs to 16 residues. V was cut by 8 bases and J by 0 bases, with 19 bases left in between. The CDR3 DNA sequence: TGTGCCAGCGGCCGGGGGATCAGCGGGTACCAAGAGACCCAGTACTTC. This translates into CASGRGISGYQETQYF.

This clonotype turned up a few times. This chain uses TRBV7-2 with TRBJ2-7; 7 bases map to TRBD1. There are 16 residues in the CDR3. Trimming took 5 bases from V and 4 from J; bases not matched to a gene: 14. Germline loops: CDR1 SGHTA, CDR2 FQGNSA. CDR3 sequence reads: CASSGNTGTVGYEQYF. As DNA, the CDR3 is TGTGCCAGCAGCGGAAACACCGGGACAGTGGGTTACGAGCAGTACTTC.

There are a few counts of this clonotype. The chain is built from TRBV27 and TRBJ1-2; D unclear. V lost 3 bases to trimming and J lost 6 bases, with 14 bases between them. Germline loops: CDR1 MNHEY, CDR2 SMNVEV (reference sequence). CDR3 length: 14 amino acids. The DNA for the CDR3 is TGTGCCAGCAGTTTGTTTTCGGGGTTCAATGGCTACACCTTC. It specifies CASSLFSGFNGYTF.

The V gene is TRBV4-1, the J gene TRBJ2-7, with 7 bases fitting TRBD1. The CDR3 extends over 14 amino acids. Germline-derived CDR1 and CDR2 are MGHRA and YSYEKL. Trimming at V came to 2 bases and at J to 3 bases, leaving 4 bases not matched to a gene. DNA of the CDR3: TGCGCCAGCAGCCAACTACAGGGGAACTACGAGCAGTACTTC. This sequence encodes CASSQLQGNYEQYF.

The chain recombines TRBV7-1 with TRBJ2-3; D not certain. TRBV7-1 is marked as an open reading frame, function uncertain. Trimming pared 5 bases from V and 2 bases from J, leaving 11 bases between. The CDR3 is 14 amino acids. CDR3 sequence: CASSPNRATDTQYF. The CDR3 nucleotides read TGTGCCAGCAGCCCAAATAGGGCCACAGATACGCAGTATTTT.

The J gene is TRBJ1-1, the V gene TRBV5-6; D gene uncertain. CDR1 SGHDT and CDR2 YYEEEE come from the germline V gene. The CDR3 consists of 15 residues. The V gene lost 0 bases and the J gene lost 0 bases, with 9 bases spanning the gap. The CDR3, as DNA: TGTGCCAGCAGCTTGGGGGCGAATATGAACACTGAAGCTTTCTTT. Translating gives CASSLGANMNTEAFF.

This sequence joins TRBV15 and TRBJ2-1; 9 positions agree with TRBD1. CDR1 is LNHNV and CDR2 is YYDKDF in the germline V gene (reference sequence). J lost 7 bases, V lost 5 bases, and 6 bases had no gene match. This CDR3 spans 14 amino acids. The CDR3 nucleotides read TGTGCCACCAGCGGGAGGACAGGGGTGAATGAGCAGTTCTTC. Translation: CATSGRTGVNEQFF.

This clonotype has a handful of counts. The chain couples TRBV9 to TRBJ2-7; TRBD1 might be the D (6 bases). The CDR3 spans 14 residues. With 3 bases removed from V and 3 bases from J, the gap between germline ends came to 13 bases. CDR1 SGDLS and CDR2 YYNGEE come from the germline V gene. The CDR3 nucleotides are TGTGCCAGCAGCGCGGGACACCCCAACTACGAGCAGTACTTC. Translating it yields CASSAGHPNYEQYF.

The chain has TRBV6-2 or TRBV6-3 and TRBJ2-2; D is tentatively TRBD1 or TRBD2 (5 bases each). Per the germline V gene, CDR1 is MNHEY and CDR2 is SVGEGT. The CDR3 loop spans 16 amino acids. Trimming took 6 bases from V and 0 from J, leaving 14 bases between them. This CDR3 is CASSLGGVANTGELFF. For the CDR3, the DNA is TGTGCCAGCAGCCTTGGGGGAGTCGCGAACACCGGGGAGCTGTTTTTT.